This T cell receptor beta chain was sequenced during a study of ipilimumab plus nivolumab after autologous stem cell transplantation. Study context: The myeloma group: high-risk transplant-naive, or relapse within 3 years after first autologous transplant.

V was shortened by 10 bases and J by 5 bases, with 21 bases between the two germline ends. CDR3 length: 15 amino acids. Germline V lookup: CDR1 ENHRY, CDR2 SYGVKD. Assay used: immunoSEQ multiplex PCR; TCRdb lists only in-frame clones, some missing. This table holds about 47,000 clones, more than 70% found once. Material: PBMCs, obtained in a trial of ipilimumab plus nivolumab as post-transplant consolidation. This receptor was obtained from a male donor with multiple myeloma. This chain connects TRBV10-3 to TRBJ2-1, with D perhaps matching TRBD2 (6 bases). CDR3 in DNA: TGTGCCAGCACGTTGAGAGCGGGCGACGACAATGAGCAGTTCTTC. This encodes CASTLRAGDDNEQFF.